This is a list of T cell receptor gamma chains from one sample in a study of Vδ1+ human thymocytes. TCRdb applied CATT to the multiplex PCR reads for clone calling. This sample has tens of thousands of gamma-chain clones, with roughly a fifth found just once. Material: Vdelta1+ gamma-delta thymocytes from the thymus. The receptors shown here come from a girl in the first two years of life who had congenital heart surgery. CDR3s include the opening cysteine and the closing phenylalanine or tryptophan. Expanded clones get a size class; other rows say once, few or many, or leave the size out.

>NA|TRGV2
CATWDGYGKLF
>many|TRGV3
CATWDNNYKKLF
>few|TRGV9
CALWEVQLGIKTF
>few|TRGV8
CATWDPNWYKKLF
>NA|TRGV9
CALWEPNTNYYKKLF
>few|TRGV8
CATWVYYYKKLF
>NA|TRGV4
CATWGANYYKKLF
>NA|TRGV3
CATWDGWIAKLF
>NA|TRGV2
CATWDGRAVGWLF
>NA|TRGV2
CATWDAWLSDWIKTF
>medium-sized|TRGV2
CATWDGDWIKTF
>NA|TRGV2
CATWDGEDKKLF
>few|TRGV8
CATWDRFYKKLF
>NA|TRGV3
CATWDRVGKLF
>NA|TRGV8
CATWDSRFGEKLF
>few|TRGV5P
CATWGRSPYYKKLF
>few|TRGV9
CALWEVQQGYKKLF
>NA|TRGV4
CATRDGSSKLF